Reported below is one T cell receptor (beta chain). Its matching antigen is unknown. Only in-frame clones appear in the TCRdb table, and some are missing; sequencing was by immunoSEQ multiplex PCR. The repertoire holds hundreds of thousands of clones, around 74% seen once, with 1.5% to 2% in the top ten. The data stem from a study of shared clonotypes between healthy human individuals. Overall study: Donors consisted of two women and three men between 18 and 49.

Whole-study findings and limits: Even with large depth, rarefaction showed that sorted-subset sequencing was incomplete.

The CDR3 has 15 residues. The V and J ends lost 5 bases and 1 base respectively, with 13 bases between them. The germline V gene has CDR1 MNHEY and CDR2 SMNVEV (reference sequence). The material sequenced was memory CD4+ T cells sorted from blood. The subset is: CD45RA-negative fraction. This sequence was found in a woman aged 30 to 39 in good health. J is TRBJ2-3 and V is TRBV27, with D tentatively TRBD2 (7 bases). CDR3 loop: CASSLLRGRTDTQYF. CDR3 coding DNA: TGTGCCAGCAGTCTCCTGCGGGGGCGCACAGATACGCAGTATTTT.